This T cell receptor (beta chain) was sequenced in a study of regulatory T cells in long-lasting Graves disease. The table lists this clonotype with many counts. Library construction for TCR beta used iRepertoire HTBI primers and Arm-PCR of CDR3 regions. TCRdb reprocessed the multiplex PCR reads via MiXCR and lists one record per CDR3 protein. Of approximately 390,000 distinct CDR3 sequences listed, about a sixth are singletons. V lost 0 bases, J lost 0 bases, and 16 bases lay in between. The CDR3 has 18 amino acids. Germline V gene lookup returns CDR1 SGHDN and CDR2 FVKESK. Time point noted: newly diagnosed GD, antithyroid drugs for less than 3 months. PBMC RNA served as the TCR library source. This same sample was also part of a study on T cells in Graves' hyperthyroidism and ophthalmopathy.

This clonotype was obtained from a woman aged 18 to 35 with Graves disease. The input for sequencing was peripheral blood mononuclear cells (PBMCs), taken at new diagnosis, from a patient treated with antithyroid drugs. This rearrangement joins TRBV14 to TRBJ2-3; D perhaps matches TRBD1 (6 bases). CDR3 in DNA: TGTGCCAGCAGCCAAGAAAGGACAGTTCAACCTAGCACAGATACGCAGTATTTT. This gives the protein CASSQERTVQPSTDTQYF.